The following is a T cell receptor beta chain sequence with its context. Data came from immunoSEQ multiplex PCR; TCRdb stores just in-frame clones and leaves some out. The table has approximately 390,000 clones, approximately 87% seen once. This sample is part of a study of blood T cell repertoires in COVID-19. Looking at the study overall: PBMCs, B-cell-depleted T cells, or T cells provided the cDNA or gDNA that made up the material.

From germline, CDR1 is MNHEY and CDR2 SVGAGI. The CDR3 sequence is 15 residues long. The V end lost 5 bases, the J end lost 0 bases, and 11 bases lay between the germline ends. The chain has TRBV6-5 and TRBJ2-4; D may be TRBD1 (5 bases). The sequencing sample was made of PBMCs or T cells enriched from blood (not recorded which). The origin of this receptor is a woman between 45 and 65 years old who had recovered from COVID-19. CDR3 protein: CASSSSGIAKNIQYF. CDR3 in DNA: TGTGCCAGCAGTAGCTCAGGGATAGCCAAAAACATTCAGTACTTC.